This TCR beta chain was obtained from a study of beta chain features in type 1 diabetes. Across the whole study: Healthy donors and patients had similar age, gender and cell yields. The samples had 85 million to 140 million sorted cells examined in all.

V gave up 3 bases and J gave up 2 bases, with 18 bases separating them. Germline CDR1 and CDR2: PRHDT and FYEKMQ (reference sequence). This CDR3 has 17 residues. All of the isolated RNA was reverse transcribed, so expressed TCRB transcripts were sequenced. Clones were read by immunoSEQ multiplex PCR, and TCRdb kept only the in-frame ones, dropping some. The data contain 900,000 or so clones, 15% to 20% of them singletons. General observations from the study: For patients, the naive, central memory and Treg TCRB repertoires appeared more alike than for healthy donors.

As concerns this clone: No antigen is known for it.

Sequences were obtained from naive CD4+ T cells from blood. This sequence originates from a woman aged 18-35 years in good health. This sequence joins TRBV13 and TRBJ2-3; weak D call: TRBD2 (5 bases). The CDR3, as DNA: TGTGCCAGCAGCTTTGAAGGGAAGAGGGCGGACACAGATACGCAGTATTTT. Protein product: CASSFEGKRADTDTQYF.